This T cell receptor (beta chain) stems from a study of blood T cell repertoires in COVID-19. Looking at the study overall: From the United States, Italy and Spain came samples of acute and convalescent COVID-19.

The junction had 7 bases not matched to a gene; V was cut back by 0 bases and J by 4 bases. The CDR3 consists of 17 residues. Germline V gene data show CDR1 as LNHNV and CDR2 as YYDKDF (reference sequence). Under the authors' procedure: Estimation of nucleated cell counts was performed using reference gene primer amplification. Using immunoSEQ multiplex PCR, the repertoire was profiled, and TCRdb retains in-frame clones only, with some absent. V and J calls and clone size are given by that table; D and trimming were obtained from the DNA. Here the sample spans some 150,000 clones, 65% to 85% being singletons.

This TCR was sampled from a woman between 50 and 59 years old with acute or convalescent COVID-19. V and J are TRBV15 and TRBJ1-3, with TRBD1 identical over 9 bases. Sequencing was performed on peripheral blood. The CDR3 DNA sequence: TGTGCCACCAGCAGAGATCTCGGGACAGGGTTAGGAAACACCATATATTTT. Amino acid sequence: CATSRDLGTGLGNTIYF.